Sequencing of this T cell receptor (beta chain) was carried out in a study of cytomegalovirus exposure and HLA in healthy donors (dated by TCRdb to between 2016 and 2019). As for the study more broadly: An earlier analysis of roughly 500 of the donors reported roughly 300 Gb of sequence data and 100 million to 140 million unique TCR beta sequences from around 200 million T cells. All discovery cohort repertoires had been generated using a single sequencing platform. A later analysis re-analyzed previously published TCR beta repertoires from roughly 630 donors and added high-resolution HLA genotyping to study TCR occurrence patterns. The study was designed to test whether signatures of past pathogen exposure could be identified by cataloging public T cell receptors. Using immunosequencing, the study profiled T cell repertoires from around 680 subjects and related those repertoires to cytomegalovirus serostatus. Genome-wide SNP genotypes for about 65% of the 666 donors were used in a later genetic analysis, which treated that subset as a discovery cohort. HLA typing included class I and class II loci at four-digit resolution. A separate validation cohort of about 110 different subjects was used in addition to the 666-subject first cohort. Because of strong linkage in the cohort, five DR-DQ haplotypes were treated as single units for association and clustering. Donor age, sex, ethnicity and CMV serostatus were compiled alongside the repertoire data. An earlier analysis of approximately 580 of the donors used high-throughput TCR beta sequencing to judge whether each TCR beta V gene segment behaved as functional or pseudogenic. The number of typed donors differed by locus: about 620-640 for A, B, C, DRB1 and DQB1; some 500 for DQA1; approximately 600 for DPA1; and about 450 for DPB1. An early release covering some 640 HLA-typed donors comprised 250 to 350 gigabases of sequencing data and approximately 85 million unique TCR sequences. In the later analysis, no new phenotypic data were used to find candidate immune exposures; instead, reliance was placed on TCR beta sequences and their occurrence across donors. Of the roughly 400 genotyped donors, 81% fell in the genetic ancestry cluster associated with self-reported Caucasian donors. On average, 235,054 unique TCR beta nucleotide sequences were sequenced per donor among a few hundred genotyped donors of the cohort, with about 19% of those sequences being non-productive. To predict cytomegalovirus infection status, the study brought together high-throughput TCR immunosequencing, statistical association of individual TCRs with disease status, and machine learning.

In total, 500 to 700 healthy bone marrow donors made up the cohort. All cohort members were sampled while nominally healthy, although unrecorded immune exposures were likely present. The donor tested CMV seronegative, placing the donor among the 350 or so seronegative members of the cohort. Every donor gave a peripheral blood sample, and the peripheral blood mononuclear cells from that sample were used for TCR beta sequencing. Genomic DNA extraction from the blood cell samples was performed with the Qiagen DNeasy Blood Extraction Kit. For this clone: This receptor's antigen is unknown. No clone much larger than this one lies a single base away; base qualities are absent.

Overall study outcomes, separate from this receptor: When HLA alleles, especially DR and DQ, strongly co-occurred, attributing TCR associations to individual alleles was difficult. The presence/absence analyses assumed that sequencing depth was roughly uniform across donors, and that assumption may not be true. The study listed over 150 TCR beta chains as associated with cytomegalovirus. Several of the top co-occurrence clusters appeared to be linked to parvovirus B19, influenza, CMV and Epstein-Barr virus, according to a later analysis. While some public TCRs were present in many individuals, most TCR sequences turned up only very rarely across donors. The authors suggested that the approach could potentially be generalized to other disease states and immunological phenotypes. A cluster of highly shared sequence variants was judged likely to represent a technical artifact of the sequencing pipeline. Because HLA typing was missing for some donors at each locus, association tests included only the typed subset. A later analysis associated about 17,000 TCR beta sequences with specific HLA alleles at a false discovery rate of 0.05. An association between a missense DCLRE1C variant and V-gene and J-gene trimming of TCR beta chains was found in a later genetic analysis and replicated in an independent cohort. Some IMGT-functional V segments, including TRBV6-2 and TRBV6-3, could not be told apart with the 87-base-pair reads, so those segments were excluded. According to a later genetic analysis, donors in an Asian-associated ancestry cluster had fewer N-insertions in productive TCRs than the approximately 650-donor mean. The earlier analysis of some 560 of the donors excluded roughly 16 rarely observed V segments, including chromosome 9 orphons, because counts were too low. In both the original and validation cohorts, the classifier was reported to diagnose cytomegalovirus status with high specificity and sensitivity. A further reported finding was that TCR beta sequences accurately predicted the HLA-A and HLA-B alleles for most subjects in the first cohort. This cohort had only TCR beta chains sequenced, and the lack of alpha or paired-chain data limited which features could be detected. In a later analysis, HLA-associated TCR beta chains showed more clonal expansion and lower generation probabilities than non-associated chains that were equally common. An earlier analysis of 587 of the donors showed that most TCR beta V segments appeared in productive rearrangements either about 87% or about 30% of the time, which broadly matched IMGT annotations. Correlated functional status among segregating V segments might reflect linkage disequilibrium, but an unknown experimental factor could not be ruled out. For the cohort, immune exposure information was limited to CMV serostatus. A later analysis found that most CMV-associated TCR beta chains appeared HLA-restricted, with HLA associations seemingly driven largely by CMV exposure. According to a later analysis, TCR association rates differed among HLA loci, with DRB1 alleles showing the most associated TCRs and HLA-C alleles showing the fewest. A few of the identified cytomegalovirus-associated TCR beta chains were confirmed in vitro to be specific for cytomegalovirus antigens.

The CDR3 numbers 15 residues from cysteine through phenylalanine. Only the CDR3 DNA is retained, 45 bases long and in frame from the first base. The germline V gene specifies SGHVS as CDR1 and FNYEAQ as CDR2. V is pruned by 4 bases and J by 12 bases, leaving 11 bases of the junction without a gene match. The library came from the immunoSEQ multiplex PCR assay. A mixture of 60 forward primers for TCR Vbeta segments and 13 reverse primers for TCR Jbeta segments was used in the multiplex PCR. The CDR3 region of rearranged TCR beta genes was amplified from genomic DNA by a multiplex PCR assay. The Illumina HiSeq System was used to sequence the amplified TCR beta libraries as 87-base-pair reads. As for how the authors treated the data: A later analysis tallied around 87 million unique TCR beta chains across the 700 or so repertoires, and some 10 million of those chains were shared by two or more donors. Raw reads were error-corrected and collapsed into unique sequences by a nearest-neighbor algorithm in which closely related sequences were merged to remove PCR and sequencing errors. V, D and J gene segments were assigned by aligning CDR3 sequences to IMGT reference sequences. For a sequence to be retained, a match of at least six nucleotides to both a V gene segment and a J gene segment was required. Rearrangements were classified as productive when the CDR3 lacked stop codons and remained in frame with V and J, and all other rearrangements were classified as non-productive. CDR3 was defined by IMGT convention, running from the second conserved V-encoded cysteine to the conserved J-encoded phenylalanine. Sequences without an unambiguous match to a single V gene segment were excluded from the earlier analysis of a few hundred of the donors. An earlier analysis of 587 of the donors classified V segments as functional when productive rearrangements were above 56.7% and as segregating when the standard deviation between donors was above 5%. A statistical classification framework was built for diagnosing cytomegalovirus status from the catalog of TCR beta chain sequences. A later analysis assigned V and J genes by comparing TCR nucleotide sequences with IMGT/GENE-DB human TR gene sequences. The TCRdist pipeline was used in a later analysis to assign CDR3 sequences and most-parsimonious VDJ recombination scenarios. In a later analysis, each TCR beta chain was defined by its CDR3 amino acid sequence together with its V-gene family, and reads without a unique V-gene family were excluded. To address suspected cross-contamination and a sequencing artifact, a later analysis removed under 600 highly shared, low-generation-probability nucleotide sequences. For each public chain, a later analysis derived a clonal expansion index from normalized ranks of inferred template counts within each repertoire. In a later analysis, generation probabilities were computed using a VDJ recombination model fitted to out-of-frame rearrangements, and the results were checked against IGoR. A later analysis scored TCR-TCR, TCR-HLA and TCR-CMV co-occurrence with hypergeometric tests, applying a repertoire-size bias correction to TCR pairs. False discovery rates were estimated in a later analysis by permuting HLA or CMV assignments 20 times. In a later analysis, co-occurring TCRs were grouped using DBSCAN, with TCRdist sequence similarity added in when clustering inside HLA-allele-positive subsets. Co-occurrence clustering excluded repertoires with fewer than 30,000 or more than 120,000 public chains, plus five with anomalous nucleotide sharing. The table comes from immuneACCESS by way of TCRdb, which keeps in-frame sequences with V and J called. Part of the clones is missing from these tables; in studies checked, under half for an unresolved V gene and the rest for unknown reasons. That table gives V, J and clone size, and the DNA gave D and trimming. The sample table records under 250,000 clones; 85% of these occur just once. The ten largest clones take up around 2.3% of the sample.

The chain couples TRBV7-6 to TRBJ1-4, with 10 middle bases fitting TRBD1. This receptor was obtained from a woman in her forties or fifties in good health and CMV-seronegative. The sequencing sample was made of PBMCs. The encoded CDR3 is CASSSRTGGSGELFF. The DNA sequence is TGTGCCAGCAGCTCGAGGACAGGGGGTAGTGGGGAACTGTTTTTT.